This paragraph covers one T cell receptor beta chain sequence. The data are from a study of CD8+CD57+ T cells in acquired aplastic anemia. The germline gives CDR1 KGHDR, CDR2 SFDVKD. CDR3 length: 16 residues. Deletions cut 6 bases from V and 0 bases from J, with 15 bases between. Patients picked for sequencing had shown CD8+CD57+ cell expansion detected by flow cytometry. Genomic DNA provided the template from which TCR beta VDJ and CDR3 profiles were obtained. TCRdb ran MiXCR on the reads and lists one entry per CDR3 protein. The sample shows 190,000 or so distinct CDR3 sequences, 48% of them seen only once.

Sequences were obtained from sorted CD4+, CD8+, or CD8+CD57+ T cells (not recorded which) from PBMCs. The TCR comes from a human donor with aplastic anemia. The J gene is TRBJ2-3, the V gene TRBV24-1; maybe TRBD1 (7 bases). The CDR3: CATSWTRGVSTDTQYF. DNA for the CDR3: TGTGCCACCAGTTGGACCAGGGGGGTTAGCACAGATACGCAGTATTTT.